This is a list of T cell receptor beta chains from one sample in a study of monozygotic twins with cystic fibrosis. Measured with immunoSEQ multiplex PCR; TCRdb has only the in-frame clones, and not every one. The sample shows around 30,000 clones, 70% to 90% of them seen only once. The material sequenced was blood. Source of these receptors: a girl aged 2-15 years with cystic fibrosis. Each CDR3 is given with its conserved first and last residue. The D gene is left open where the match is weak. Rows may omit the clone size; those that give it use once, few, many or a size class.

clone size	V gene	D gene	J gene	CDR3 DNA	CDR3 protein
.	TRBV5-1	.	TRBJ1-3	TGCGCCAGCAGCTCGGAGACAGGTCACGGAAACACCATATATTTT	CASSSETGHGNTIYF
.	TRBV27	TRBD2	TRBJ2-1	TGTGCCAGCAGTTTCCGGACTAGCAATGAGCAGTTCTTC	CASSFRTSNEQFF
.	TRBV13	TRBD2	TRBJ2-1	TGTGCCAGCAGCTTTTCGACTAGCGGGAGGGGTGAGCAGTTCTTC	CASSFSTSGRGEQFF
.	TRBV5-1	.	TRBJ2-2	TGCGCCAGCAGCTTGGCGACAGAAGGGACCGGGGAGCTGTTTTTT	CASSLATEGTGELFF
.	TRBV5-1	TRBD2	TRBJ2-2	TGCGCCAGCAGCCCCGGGGGGGCGAACACCGGGGAGCTGTTTTTT	CASSPGGANTGELFF
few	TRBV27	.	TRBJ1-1	TGTGCCAGCAGGTTGGGGGGTGCCACTGAAGCTTTCTTT	CASRLGGATEAFF
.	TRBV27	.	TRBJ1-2	TGTGCCAGCAGCAAAGGGCTGGTCCCCCAAAGGGATGGCTACACCTTC	CASSKGLVPQRDGYTF
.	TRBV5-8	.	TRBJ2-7	TGTGCCAGCAGCCCCGGGACTTTAGGGTACGAGCAGTACTTC	CASSPGTLGYEQYF
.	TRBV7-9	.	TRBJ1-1	TGTGCCAGCAGCTGGGGAGGCACTGAAGCTTTCTTT	CASSWGGTEAFF
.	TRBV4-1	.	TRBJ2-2	TGCGCCAGCAGCAATAATCCGGCACACACCGGGGAGCTGTTTTTT	CASSNNPAHTGELFF
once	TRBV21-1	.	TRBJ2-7	TGTGCCAGCAGTTATCTAGCGGGAGGGTCCGAGCAGTACTTC	CASSYLAGGSEQYF
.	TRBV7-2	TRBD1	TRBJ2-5	TGTGCCAGCAGTAAACCGGGACAGATGTACCAAGAGACCCAGTACTTC	CASSKPGQMYQETQYF
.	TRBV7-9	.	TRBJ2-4	TGTGCCAGCAGCTACGCCAAGGGATCTGGGACCAACATTCAGTACTTC	CASSYAKGSGTNIQYF
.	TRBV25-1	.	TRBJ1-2	TGTGCCAGCAGTGAATCCGGAGACGGCTACACCTTC	CASSESGDGYTF
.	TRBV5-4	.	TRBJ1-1	TGTGCCAGCAGCTTCGGAAGGGGCGGAGGTGGCACTGAAGCTTTCTTT	CASSFGRGGGGTEAFF
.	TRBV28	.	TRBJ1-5	TGTGCCAGCTGGGGGGGAGGGCGACGGCAGCCCCAGCATTTT	CASWGGGRRQPQHF
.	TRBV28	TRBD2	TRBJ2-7	TGTGCCAGCAGGCTAGCGGGATGGAGCGAGCAGTACTTC	CASRLAGWSEQYF
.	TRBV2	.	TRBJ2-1	TGTGCCAGCACCCGGGAAGGGACCGCCTACAATGAGCAGTTCTTC	CASTREGTAYNEQFF
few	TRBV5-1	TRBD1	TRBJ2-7	TGCGCCAGCAGACCAGACCTACAGGGGGCAGACTACGAGCAGTACTTC	CASRPDLQGADYEQYF
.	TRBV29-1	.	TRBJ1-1	TGCAGCGCCCGGGACAAGAACACTGAAGCTTTCTTT	CSARDKNTEAFF
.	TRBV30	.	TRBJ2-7	TGTGCCTGGAGTCTTAGCTCCTACGAGCAGTACTTC	CAWSLSSYEQYF
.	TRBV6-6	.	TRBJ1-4	TGTGCCACCTTTAGACTTGATAATGAAAAACTGTTTTTT	CATFRLDNEKLFF
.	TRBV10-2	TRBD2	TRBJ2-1	TGCGCCAGCAGCTTCTCGACTAGCGGGAGGGCCGATGAGCAGTTCTTC	CASSFSTSGRADEQFF
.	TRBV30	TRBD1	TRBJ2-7	TGTGCCTGGAGTGTAGCAGGGGGCAGGGAGCAGTACTTC	CAWSVAGGREQYF